The 9 T cell receptor beta chains in this list originate from one sample, sequenced in a study of CD8+ T cells in alopecia areata. As to treatment: oral pan-JAK inhibitor, 5-10 mg twice daily. After isolation, RNA underwent reverse transcription to generate cDNA as the sequencing template. Libraries were prepared by immunoSEQ multiplex PCR; TCRdb keeps only in-frame clonotypes and omits some of them. The sample holds nearly 200,000 clones, 58% seen once. Sample: CD4+ T cells sorted from blood, taken at week 24, from a patient treated with tofacitinib. These TCRs come from a human donor with alopecia areata.

There are a few counts of this clone. The CDR3: CATSSTFTGWGNQPQHF. The CDR3 DNA follows: TGTGCCACCAGCAGCACCTTTACGGGGTGGGGCAATCAGCCCCAGCATTTT. V usage is TRBV15 and J usage is TRBJ1-5; D remains unclear. Germline V gene sequence: CDR1 LNHNV, CDR2 YYDKDF (reference sequence). The CDR3 length is 17 residues. V was trimmed by 3 bases and J by 2 bases, leaving 17 bases between them.

This clone was counted between two and nine times. The genes are TRBV28 and TRBJ2-1, with 10 bases identical to TRBD1. This CDR3 spans 13 amino acids. Germline assignment: CDR1 MDHEN and CDR2 SYDVKM. With V trimmed by 6 bases and J by 8 bases, 4 bases remained unmatched. The CDR3 is CASRVTGGDEQFF. The CDR3 coding sequence is TGTGCCAGCAGGGTGACAGGGGGCGATGAGCAGTTCTTC.

The chain recombines TRBV7-9 with TRBJ1-2; tentatively, D is TRBD1 (5 bases). The CDR3 totals 15 residues. The V end lost 0 bases, the J end lost 3 bases, and 11 bases lay between the germline ends. CDR1 is SEHNR, CDR2 FQNEAQ, per germline (reference sequence). DNA of the CDR3: TGTGCCAGCAGCTTAGCAGGGGTCGGGCACTATGGCTACACCTTC. Residues: CASSLAGVGHYGYTF.

The chain couples TRBV29-1 to TRBJ2-3; no clear D. CDR3 length equals 11 residues. V lost 4 bases, J lost 4 bases, and 6 bases lay in between. Germline CDR1 reads SQVTM; CDR2 reads ANQGSEA. The CDR3 loop reads CSVALADTQYF. In DNA form, the CDR3 reads TGCAGCGTTGCGCTCGCAGATACGCAGTATTTT.

This clone was counted between two and nine times. The chain carries TRBV6-1 and TRBJ2-1; no reliable D call. V shed 1 base and J shed 7 bases, with 8 bases lying between them. This CDR3 region has 13 residues. Germline CDR1 MNHNS, CDR2 SASEGT. CDR3 amino acids: CASSEEGRNEQFF. In DNA form, the CDR3 reads TGTGCCAGCAGTGAAGAGGGAAGAAATGAGCAGTTCTTC.

This chain joins TRBV2 and TRBJ1-4; 10 positions agree with TRBD1. The CDR3 has 15 amino acids. Germline V gives CDR1 SNHLY, CDR2 FYNNEI. J lost 3 bases, V lost 9 bases, and 7 bases had no gene match. The CDR3 DNA follows: TGTGCCAGTCGGGACAGGGGAACACCTAATGAAAAACTGTTTTTT. Residues: CASRDRGTPNEKLFF. The full variable domain, its missing parts supplied by reference TRBV2 and TRBJ1-4, is EPEVTQTPSHQVTQMGQEVILRCVPISNHLYFYWYRQILGQKVEFLVSFYNNEISEKSEIFDDQFSVERPDGSNFTLKIRSTKLEDSAMYFCASRDRGTPNEKLFFGSGTQLSVL.

This clone turned up a few times. The DNA for the CDR3 is TGCAGCGTTGAGTCCAGCCAAGAGACCCAGTACTTC. Residues: CSVESSQETQYF. The chain employs TRBV29-1 and TRBJ2-5; no clear D gene. Germline loops: CDR1 SQVTM, CDR2 ANQGSEA. This CDR3 contains 12 residues. With 3 bases removed from V and 1 base from J, the gap between germline ends came to 6 bases.

This clone was detected a few times. The chain links TRBV5-6 to TRBJ2-5; 10 bases map to TRBD2. The CDR3 totals 15 residues. Germline V gene data show CDR1 as SGHDT and CDR2 as YYEEEE. The V and J ends lost 0 bases and 4 bases, in that order; junction bases with no gene match: 3. The CDR3 DNA reads as TGTGCCAGCAGCTTGGCGGCTAGCGGGGGAGAGACCCAGTACTTC. It translates to CASSLAASGGETQYF.

The chain combines TRBV5-1 with TRBJ1-2; tentatively, D is TRBD1 (5 bases). Trimming left V 4 bases short and J 6 bases short, with 13 bases between. Germline loops: CDR1 SGHRS, CDR2 YFSETQ. The CDR3 totals 13 residues. The CDR3 DNA follows: TGCGCCAGCAGCAGGAGCAGGGAAGATGGCTACACCTTC. Translating gives CASSRSREDGYTF.